Listed below are T cell receptor beta chains from one sample, sequenced in a study of blood T cells in healthy people across ages. Each CDR3 protein is one row after TCRdb ran MiXCR on the 5' RACE reads. This table holds roughly 700,000 distinct CDR3 sequences, approximately 25% found once. These same data were also listed under a study on T cells of mothers and their children.

Sequencing was carried out using blood. Every receptor here comes from a boy between 10 and 17 years old in good health. Both conserved end residues are part of each CDR3. A D gene is named only where the DNA matches it firmly. Size is stated for part of the rows, as once, few or many counts, or as a class when the clone is expanded.

TRBD1,.,TRBJ1-4,TRBV7-9,CASSWEGAYNEKLFF,TGTGCCAGCAGCTGGGAGGGGGCTTATAATGAAAAACTGTTTTTT
TRBD2,few,TRBJ2-1,TRBV28,CASSLSSSGSYNEQFF,TGTGCCAGCAGTTTATCATCCAGCGGGAGCTACAATGAGCAGTTCTTC
.,.,TRBJ2-2,TRBV29-1,CSVDGATGELFF,TGCAGCGTTGACGGGGCCACCGGGGAGCTGTTTTTT
TRBD2,.,TRBJ2-1,TRBV11-1,CASSFTSGLADHGPYNEQFF,TGTGCCAGCAGCTTCACCTCGGGACTAGCGGACCATGGGCCGTACAATGAGCAGTTCTTC
.,.,TRBJ2-5,TRBV2,CASKAGHQETQYF,TGTGCCAGCAAAGCGGGCCACCAAGAGACCCAGTACTTC
TRBD1,few,TRBJ2-7,TRBV5-5,CASSFKPGQGGYGQYF,TGTGCCAGCAGCTTTAAACCGGGACAGGGTGGGTACGGGCAGTACTTC
.,.,TRBJ2-1,TRBV7-3,CASSLTNGNEQFF,TGTGCCAGCAGCTTAACGAATGGTAATGAGCAGTTCTTC
.,few,TRBJ1-2,TRBV12-3/TRBV12-4,CASSLSSGSEINYGYTF,TGTGCCAGCAGTTTATCGTCTGGGTCTGAGATAAACTATGGCTACACCTTC
TRBD1,few,TRBJ1-2,TRBV4-2,CASGFGTGEYGYTF,TGTGCCAGCGGCTTTGGGACAGGGGAGTATGGCTACACCTTC
.,.,TRBJ1-1,TRBV10-3,CAISDPGAGTEAFF,TGTGCCATCAGTGACCCAGGGGCGGGCACTGAAGCTTTCTTT
.,few,TRBJ2-7,TRBV7-9,CASSLAGQGLSYEQYF,TGTGCCAGCAGCTTAGCGGGCCAGGGGCTCTCCTACGAGCAGTACTTC
.,few,TRBJ1-2,TRBV10-3,CAISESMGAEGYTF,TGTGCCATCAGTGAGTCGATGGGGGCGGAGGGCTACACCTTC
.,few,TRBJ1-4,TRBV6-2/TRBV6-3,CASLSIGNEKLFF,TGTGCCAGCCTGTCTATCGGGAATGAAAAACTGTTTTTT
.,few,TRBJ1-2,TRBV9,CASSVVGGYTF,TGTGCCAGCAGCGTAGTGGGTGGCTACACCTTC
.,few,TRBJ1-3,TRBV3-1,CASSQEGRSSGNTIYF,TGTGCCAGCAGCCAAGAGGGCAGATCCTCTGGAAACACCATATATTTT
TRBD1,.,TRBJ2-5,TRBV2,CASSDDRGEETQYF,TGTGCCAGCAGTGACGACAGGGGAGAGGAGACCCAGTACTTC
.,few,TRBJ2-4,TRBV29-1,CSVQQQKNIQYF,TGCAGCGTTCAACAACAGAAAAACATTCAGTACTTC
TRBD1,.,TRBJ1-2,TRBV29-1,CSVGRGQGYGYTF,TGCAGCGTGGGAAGGGGACAGGGGTACGGCTACACCTTC